The 7 T cell receptor beta chains below all came from one sample that was sequenced in a study of cytomegalovirus exposure and HLA in healthy donors. This PCR relied on a set of 60 Vbeta primers and 13 Jbeta primers. The assay was immunoSEQ multiplex PCR, and TCRdb's table has in-frame clones only and misses some. The table records about 120,000 clones, roughly 66% of them present only once. Source material: PBMCs. The source of these receptors is a man aged 18 to 30 in good health and CMV-seronegative.

This sequence joins TRBV4-2 and TRBJ2-1; tentatively, D is TRBD1 (5 bases). From germline, CDR1 is LGHNA and CDR2 YNFKEQ. The CDR3 has 15 amino acids. With 0 bases removed from V and 8 bases from J, the gap between germline ends came to 14 bases. The CDR3 region is CASSQDVQGIYEQFF. The CDR3, as DNA: TGTGCCAGCAGCCAAGATGTGCAGGGTATCTATGAGCAGTTCTTC.

As regards this clone: The same CDR3 is also encoded by other DNA sequences in this sample. The rearrangement uses TRBV7-9 and TRBJ1-4; 7 bases fit TRBD1. This CDR3 contains 14 residues. V gave up 1 base and J gave up 5 bases; unmatched junction bases: 1. Germline-derived CDR1 and CDR2 are SEHNR and FQNEAQ (reference sequence). CDR3 residues: CASSLDRGNEKLFF. As DNA, the CDR3 is TGTGCCAGCAGCTTAGACAGGGGAAATGAAAAACTGTTTTTT.

The CDR3 spells CASSQAASYGYTF. Written as DNA, the CDR3 is TGTGCCAGTAGTCAGGCCGCGAGCTATGGCTACACCTTC. This sequence joins TRBV19 and TRBJ1-2; unclear D gene. The ends were cut back, 5 bases at V and 4 bases at J, with 11 bases in the middle. Germline V lookup: CDR1 LNHDA, CDR2 SQIVND (reference sequence). The CDR3 sequence is 13 residues long. Drawing the rest from reference TRBV19 and TRBJ1-2, the complete variable domain is DGGITQSPKYLFRKEGQNVTLSCEQNLNHDAMYWYRQDPGQGLRLIYYSQIVNDFQKGDIAEGYSVSREKKESFPLTVTSAQKNPTAFYLCASSQAASYGYTFGSGTRLTVV.

This chain joins TRBV28 and TRBJ1-2; 10 nucleotides line up with TRBD1. The germline gives CDR1 MDHEN, CDR2 SYDVKM. CDR3 size: 14 residues. V dropped 7 bases and J dropped 8; count of bases not matched to a gene: 10. CDR3 bases: TGTGCCAGCAAAGAAGGACAGGGGGGGCAAGGCTACACCTTC. Residues: CASKEGQGGQGYTF.

In this sample, this clone turned up a few times. The chain joins TRBV10-3 to TRBJ2-7, with D possibly TRBD1 on 5 matching bases. Germline V gives CDR1 ENHRY, CDR2 SYGVKD. Trimming removed 4 bases at V and 6 bases at J, with 16 bases between. CDR3 length: 14 amino acids. The CDR3 protein is CAISGERGGSEQYF. Written as DNA, the CDR3 is TGTGCCATCAGTGGGGAAAGGGGTGGGTCCGAGCAGTACTTC.

Worth noting for this clone: One junction end disagrees with the germline gene, perhaps due to a read error. This chain connects TRBV5-6 to TRBJ1-2; the D gene is possibly TRBD1 (5 bases). CDR3 length equals 11 residues. Germline V lookup: CDR1 SGHDT, CDR2 YYEEEE. CDR3 residues: CANSSGISYTF. As DNA, the CDR3 is TGTGCCAACAGCTCAGGGATCAGCTACACCTTC.

The V call is TRBV6-1, the J call TRBJ2-2; 9 bases fit TRBD2. V gave up 4 bases and J gave up 5 bases; unmatched junction bases: 8. The germline V gene has CDR1 MNHNS and CDR2 SASEGT. The length of the CDR3 is 16 residues. DNA for the CDR3: TGTGCCAGCAGTGGATTAGCGGGGGTTATAACCGGGGAGCTGTTTTTT. This translates into CASSGLAGVITGELFF.